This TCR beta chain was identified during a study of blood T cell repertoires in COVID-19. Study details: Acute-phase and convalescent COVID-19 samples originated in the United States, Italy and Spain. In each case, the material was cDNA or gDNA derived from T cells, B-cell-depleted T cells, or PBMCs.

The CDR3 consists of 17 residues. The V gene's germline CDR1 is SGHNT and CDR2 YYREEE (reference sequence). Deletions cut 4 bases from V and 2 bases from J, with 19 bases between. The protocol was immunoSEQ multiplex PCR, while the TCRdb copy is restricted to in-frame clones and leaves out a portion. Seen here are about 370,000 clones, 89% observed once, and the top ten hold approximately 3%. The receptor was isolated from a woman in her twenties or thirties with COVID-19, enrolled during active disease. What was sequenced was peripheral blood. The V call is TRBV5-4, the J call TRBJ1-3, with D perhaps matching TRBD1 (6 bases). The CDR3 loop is CASSRATPNRAGNTIYF. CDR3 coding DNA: TGTGCCAGCAGCCGCGCAACACCCAACAGGGCTGGAAACACCATATATTTT.